This T cell receptor (beta chain) came from a study of blood T cells in healthy people across ages. Across the study: Capturing about one barcoded beta molecule per two T cells was achieved by template switching.

Together with a sample-barcoded 5' primer, a J-beta primer mix was included in a second PCR lasting about 7 to 12 cycles. Each sample provided no less than 2.5 million CDR3-containing paired-end reads. TCRdb analysed the 5' RACE reads with MiXCR anew, one entry per CDR3 protein. The sample shows 850,000 to 1,000,000 distinct CDR3 sequences, about 51% of them seen only once. This clonotype was seen a single time. The CDR3 has 16 amino acids. In germline, CDR1 is SGHRS, CDR2 YFSETQ. The V and J ends lost 1 base and 6 bases respectively, with 16 bases between them. The sample comprised blood. The clonotype originates from a woman aged 55-69 years in good health. The V and J genes are TRBV5-1 and TRBJ2-2, with TRBD2 as a possible D gene (6 bases). This CDR3 is CASSLIVDYVSGELFF. The CDR3 nucleotides are TGCGCCAGCAGCTTGATCGTGGACTACGTTTCCGGGGAGCTGTTTTTT.